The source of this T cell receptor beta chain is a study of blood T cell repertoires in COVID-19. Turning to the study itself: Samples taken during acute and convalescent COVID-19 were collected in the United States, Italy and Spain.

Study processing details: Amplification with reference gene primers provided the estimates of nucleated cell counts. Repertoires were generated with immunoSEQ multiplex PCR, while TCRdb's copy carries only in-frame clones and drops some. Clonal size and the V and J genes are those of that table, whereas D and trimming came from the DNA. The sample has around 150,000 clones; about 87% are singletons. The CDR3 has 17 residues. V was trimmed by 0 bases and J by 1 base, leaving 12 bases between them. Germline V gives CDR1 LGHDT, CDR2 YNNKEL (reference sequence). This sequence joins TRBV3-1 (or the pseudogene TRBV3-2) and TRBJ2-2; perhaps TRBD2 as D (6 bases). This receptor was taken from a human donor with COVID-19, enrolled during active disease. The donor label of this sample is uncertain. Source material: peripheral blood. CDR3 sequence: CASSQEGGLENTGELFF. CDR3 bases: TGTGCCAGCAGCCAAGAGGGGGGACTGGAGAACACCGGGGAGCTGTTTTTT.